These T cell receptor beta chains were read from a single sample in a study of response to subunit inactivated influenza vaccine. TCRdb re-analysed the RT-PCR reads in MiXCR, keeping a single row per CDR3 protein. The sample consists of over 650,000 distinct CDR3 sequences, under 20% of them appearing once. The sample here was PBMCs from blood, taken 4 to 6 days after vaccination. The receptor source for this set is a man aged 45-65 years who received an inactivated influenza vaccine. Both conserved end residues are part of each CDR3. D genes are given only for firm matches. The size of a clone is reported for some rows only, either as once, few or many, or as a class for expanded clones.

J gene | clone size | V gene | D gene | CDR3 protein | CDR3 DNA
TRBJ2-1 | - | TRBV14 | TRBD1 | CASTRTGDYNEQFF | TGTGCCAGCACCAGGACAGGGGACTACAATGAGCAGTTCTTC
TRBJ2-1 | - | TRBV7-9 | - | CASSPKPSNEQFF | TGTGCCAGCAGCCCCAAACCTAGCAATGAGCAGTTCTTC
TRBJ2-6 | many | TRBV20-1 | TRBD1 | CSARGRQGDSGANVLTF | TGCAGTGCTAGAGGTCGACAGGGCGACTCTGGGGCCAACGTCCTGACTTTC
TRBJ1-1 | - | TRBV4-3 | - | CASSQDSGRNTEAFF | TGCGCCAGCAGCCAAGATTCGGGCCGGAACACTGAAGCTTTCTTT
TRBJ1-1 | few | TRBV5-6 | TRBD1 | CASSTGTGWNTEAFF | TGTGCCAGCAGCACCGGGACAGGGTGGAACACTGAAGCTTTCTTT
TRBJ2-3 | few | TRBV24-1 | - | CATSDYRQGTDTQYF | TGTGCCACCAGTGATTACCGACAGGGCACAGATACGCAGTATTTT
TRBJ1-2 | many | TRBV7-2 | - | CASSLAARNYGYTF | TGTGCCAGCAGCTTAGCCGCTCGGAACTATGGCTACACCTTC
TRBJ2-2 | - | TRBV27 | TRBD2 | CASSQGLARTGELFF | TGTGCCAGCAGTCAGGGACTAGCGAGGACCGGGGAGCTGTTTTTT
TRBJ2-1 | - | TRBV10-3 | - | CAISGPGIAYNEQFF | TGTGCCATCAGTGGCCCGGGGATTGCCTACAATGAGCAGTTCTTC
TRBJ1-5 | few | TRBV12-3/TRBV12-4 | TRBD1 | CASSLGTGGGNQPQHF | TGTGCCAGCAGTTTGGGGACAGGGGGCGGGAATCAGCCCCAGCATTTT
TRBJ2-2 | - | TRBV12-3/TRBV12-4 | - | CASSLDATGELFF | TGTGCCAGCAGTTTAGATGCCACCGGGGAGCTGTTTTTT
TRBJ2-7 | - | TRBV10-3 | - | CAISEKYSNEQYF | TGTGCCATCAGTGAAAAGTACAGCAACGAGCAGTACTTC
TRBJ2-5 | - | TRBV5-1 | TRBD1 | CASSKDRGDQETQYF | TGCGCCAGCAGCAAGGACAGGGGGGACCAAGAGACCCAGTACTTC
TRBJ2-3 | - | TRBV12-3/TRBV12-4 | - | CASSLARVAQSDTQYF | TGTGCCAGCAGTTTAGCGAGAGTAGCCCAGTCAGATACGCAGTATTTT
TRBJ2-3 | - | TRBV6-5 | - | CASSYRDLRGTDTQYF | TGTGCCAGCAGTTATCGGGATCTGAGGGGCACAGATACGCAGTATTTT
TRBJ2-5 | few | TRBV7-8 | - | CASSLANLLETQYF | TGTGCCAGCAGCTTAGCGAACCTATTAGAGACCCAGTACTTC
TRBJ2-5 | - | TRBV10-3 | - | CAISESMSGGETQYF | TGTGCCATCAGTGAGTCGATGTCAGGCGGGGAGACCCAGTACTTC
TRBJ2-5 | - | TRBV7-3 | TRBD2 | CASSLGSGSRETQYF | TGTGCCAGCAGCTTGGGGAGCGGGAGTCGAGAGACCCAGTACTTC
TRBJ2-7 | few | TRBV3-1 | - | CASSRGRNGEQYF | TGTGCCAGCAGCCGAGGGCGGAACGGCGAGCAGTACTTC
TRBJ2-7 | - | TRBV5-5 | TRBD1 | CASTPGTGSSEQYF | TGTGCCAGCACCCCCGGGACAGGGTCCAGCGAGCAGTACTTC
TRBJ2-4 | many | TRBV7-9 | - | CASSLAVQNIQYF | TGTGCCAGCAGCTTAGCCGTCCAAAACATTCAGTACTTC
TRBJ2-5 | many | TRBV7-8 | - | CASSQVYREGQETQYF | TGTGCCAGCAGCCAAGTGTACAGGGAGGGTCAAGAGACCCAGTACTTC
TRBJ2-2 | - | TRBV20-1 | - | CSARGGVPGELFF | TGCAGTGCTAGAGGAGGGGTCCCCGGGGAGCTGTTTTTT
TRBJ2-2 | - | TRBV4-3 | - | CASSQDPAFRGAGELFF | TGCGCCAGCAGCCAAGATCCTGCGTTCAGGGGTGCCGGGGAGCTGTTTTTT
TRBJ1-2 | - | TRBV20-1 | - | CSASWPDELF | TGCAGTGCTAGTTGGCCGGATGAATTATTC
TRBJ2-2 | few | TRBV12-3/TRBV12-4 | - | CASSLLGPGELFF | TGTGCCAGCAGTTTGTTGGGTCCCGGGGAGCTGTTTTTT
TRBJ1-2 | few | TRBV5-6 | - | CASSLIDQNRNYGYTF | TGTGCCAGCAGCTTGATAGACCAGAACAGGAACTATGGCTACACCTTC
TRBJ2-5 | few | TRBV27 | TRBD2 | CASTTGGETQYF | TGTGCCAGCACGACGGGGGGGGAGACCCAGTACTTC
TRBJ1-6 | few | TRBV12-3/TRBV12-4 | TRBD1 | CASSSGQGASPLHF | TGTGCCAGCAGTTCGGGACAGGGGGCTTCACCCCTCCACTTT
TRBJ2-3 | - | TRBV5-1 | - | CASSQTGRETDTQYF | TGCGCCAGCAGCCAAACAGGGCGGGAAACAGATACGCAGTATTTT
TRBJ2-5 | few | TRBV5-1 | - | CASSLAVYAETQYF | TGCGCCAGCAGCTTGGCTGTCTATGCAGAGACCCAGTACTTC
TRBJ1-6 | - | TRBV7-2 | - | CASSLLGPSSYNSPLHF | TGTGCCAGCAGCTTATTGGGACCGAGCTCCTATAATTCACCCCTCCACTTT
TRBJ2-2 | - | TRBV10-2 | TRBD1 | CASHALGTAITGELFF | TGCGCCAGTCACGCTCTCGGGACAGCCATTACCGGGGAGCTGTTTTTT
TRBJ2-7 | - | TRBV27 | - | CASTHFLAQGRVYEQYF | TGTGCCAGCACCCACTTTCTGGCTCAGGGGCGTGTCTACGAGCAGTACTTC
TRBJ2-7 | - | TRBV20-1 | TRBD2 | CSARVMRGGPYEQYF | TGCAGTGCTAGAGTGATGCGGGGGGGCCCCTACGAGCAGTACTTC
TRBJ2-3 | - | TRBV7-9 | - | CASSSMGTADTQYF | TGTGCCAGCAGCTCTATGGGGACGGCAGATACGCAGTATTTT
TRBJ1-2 | many | TRBV24-1 | - | CATSEGNYGYTF | TGTGCCACCAGCGAGGGAAACTATGGCTACACCTTC
TRBJ2-7 | few | TRBV6-5 | - | CASSYSWSSYEQYF | TGTGCCAGCAGTTACTCGTGGTCCTCCTACGAGCAGTACTTC
TRBJ2-1 | - | TRBV3-1 | - | CASSQDDPWLARPNEQFF | TGTGCCAGCAGCCAAGATGACCCTTGGCTAGCGCGCCCCAATGAGCAGTTCTTC
TRBJ1-2 | - | TRBV29-1 | - | CSASTGYSGYTF | TGCAGCGCCTCAACAGGGTACTCTGGCTACACCTTC
TRBJ2-1 | many | TRBV4-3 | TRBD2 | CASSPTSGRGEQFF | TGCGCCAGCAGCCCGACTAGCGGGAGAGGTGAGCAGTTCTTC
TRBJ1-5 | - | TRBV15 | TRBD1 | CATSRAQGANQPQHF | TGTGCCACCAGCAGAGCGCAGGGGGCTAATCAGCCCCAGCATTTT
TRBJ2-2 | - | TRBV7-9 | - | CASSLFFNVKNTGELFF | TGTGCCAGCAGCTTATTTTTCAACGTGAAGAACACCGGGGAGCTGTTTTTT
TRBJ1-1 | - | TRBV7-3 | TRBD1 | CASSLSGTDNTEAFF | TGTGCCAGCAGCTTATCCGGGACAGATAACACTGAAGCTTTCTTT
TRBJ2-7 | - | TRBV5-1 | - | CASSLVSGAGIYYEQYF | TGCGCCAGCAGCTTGGTTTCGGGGGCGGGCATCTACTACGAGCAGTACTTC
TRBJ2-7 | few | TRBV4-3 | - | CASSQELKGGEYF | TGCGCCAGCAGCCAAGAACTGAAGGGGGGGGAGTACTTC
TRBJ1-6 | - | TRBV4-3 | - | CASSRGFGELPLHF | TGCGCCAGCAGCCGCGGGTTTGGGGAACTACCCCTCCACTTT